This TCR beta chain originates from a study of blood T cells in healthy people across ages (dated by TCRdb to 2014 to 2015). Turning to the overall study: In model experiments, template switching captured roughly one uniquely barcoded TCR beta cDNA molecule for every two T cells. Age-related changes in TCR beta repertoire diversity were measured in the study by deep sequencing normalized with unique cDNA molecular identifiers. The donors were divided into four age groups: young (average roughly 15 years), middle-aged (approximately 39), aged (about 56) and long-lived (about 84). For two donors (one aged 18 to 29 and one aged 80 or older), the study analyzed two additional independent replicas of 1 million unique cDNA reads from the same blood draw. Overall study results and their limits: Because profiling used bulk unsorted PBMCs, naive and antigen-experienced compartments could not be compared conclusively. Observed TCR beta diversity per million T cells fell roughly linearly with age, and a significant reduction was already apparent by age roughly 40. Compared with the aged group, more naive CD4+ T cells, fewer expanded clones and increased TCR diversity were shown by the long-lived group, suggesting age selection. Because the CMV infection status of the donors was unknown, age-related changes in expanded clonotypes may potentially have been confounded. Observed TCR beta diversity correlated strongly with the percentage of naive T cells measured by flow cytometry. Estimates of total diversity based on one million sequenced T cells were regarded as lower bounds and as underestimates.

The library was generated by 5' RACE. For sequencing, an Illumina HiSeq 2500 was employed. A second PCR of about 7 to 12 cycles was run with a J-beta primer mix and a sample-barcoded 5' primer. A template-switch 5' adaptor carrying 12 random nucleotides introduced a unique molecular identifier onto each TCR beta cDNA molecule. Each sample yielded at least 2.5 million CDR3-containing paired-end reads. First-strand cDNA synthesis was performed from all RNA using the Mint cDNA synthesis kit, with priming by a TRBC-specific oligonucleotide. All cDNA was treated with uracil-DNA glycosylase and then went through a first 18-cycle PCR with the universal primers M1SS and BC2_uni_R. Processing in the source paper ran as follows. Each sample was normalized by randomly selecting 1 million high-quality reads, each carrying a distinct molecular identifier. Reads sharing molecular identifiers were discarded rather than binned into consensus sequences. MiTCR, run with a Q25 quality threshold and the strictest error-elimination algorithm, handled CDR3 identification, clonotype clustering and error correction. A nonparametric unseen species model using Euler transformation provided a lower-bound estimate of total TCR beta diversity. TCRdb cleaned the public reads at Q25 with fastp, built clones with MiXCR and kept in-frame beta chains. Every CDR3 protein is listed once, alongside the most common genes and DNA of its rows. TCRdb assigned the V and J calls; the authors' analysis was not used. The sample table lists approximately 960,000 distinct CDR3 sequences, about 27% of them with a count of one. About a tenth of the sample belongs to the ten largest clones.

The 40 or so donors, aged about 6 to 100 years, were systemically healthy Caucasian individuals from Russia. Each donor gave ten milliliters of peripheral blood, drawn into EDTA-treated Vacutainer tubes. Ficoll-Paque density-gradient centrifugation was used to isolate PBMCs, with at least 7 million per sample. Trizol reagent was used to extract total RNA from the PBMCs, yielding at least 5 micrograms per sample. For every donor, flow cytometry on a PBMC aliquot measured the percentage of naive CD45RAhigh/CD27high T cells. With regard to this clonotype: Its antigen specificity is not known. It may be a read error: a sequence one base away is much more abundant.

The germline V gene (reference sequence) gives CDR1 as DFQATT and CDR2 as SNEGSKA. From its cysteine to its phenylalanine, the CDR3 spans 16 amino acids. The retained sequence is limited to the CDR3, 48 bases, with the frame set at the first base. V sheds 1 base and J sheds 13 bases, leaving 26 bases between their ends. These data were also filed under a second study, of T cells of mothers and their children. The second paper further reports: The donors were nine systemically healthy Caucasian individuals, made up of three mothers and their six children. cDNA synthesis consumed the entire amount of extracted RNA, loaded at about 1.5 ug RNA in each 15 ul reaction. In the second PCR, the M1S primer introduced both the sample barcodes and 2-4 random nucleotides. Over 8 million TCR beta CDR3 reads came from each mother, compared with approximately 2.8 million reads from each child. Thymic selection shapes the output of TCR recombination in a similar way in related and unrelated pairs, and inherited differences have a minor effect. Related mother-child pairs always showed normalized repertoire overlap that was slightly higher than in unrelated mother-child pairs, though the difference was never significant. No persistent microchimeric T cell clones were detected, at a sensitivity of around 97 clones per million clonotypes. To look for features that set related mother-child pairs apart from unrelated individuals, the researchers ran deep NGS to compare the TCR beta repertoires of mothers and children. Mothers averaged 40 +/- 4 years of age and children averaged about 10 +/- 4 years. Libraries were sequenced on Illumina HiSeq 2000 with 100+100 nt paired-end reads after adapter ligation with NEBNext reagents. To avoid cross-contamination, the mother libraries and the child libraries were prepared a month apart and sequenced in separate runs. Each donor had between about 450,000 and 2,200,000 distinct TCR beta clonotypes identified. Naive TCR beta clonotypes were estimated from low-frequency clonotypes matched to each donor's FACS-determined naive share, without sorting.

The sequencing input was blood. The sequence joins TRBV20-1 to TRBJ2-4, and the D gene may be TRBD2, 5 bases matching. This clonotype was sampled from a woman aged 40 to 50 in good health. The CDR3 in this case is CSARVSGSGYYNEQYF. The DNA sequence reads TGCAGTGCTAGAGTCTCGGGAAGTGGGTACTACAATGAGCAGTACTTC.